This paragraph covers one TCR beta chain sequence. This clone was picked up one time. No antigen is known for it. Qualities for individual bases were not recorded, and no much larger clone is one base off. The CDR3, cysteine through phenylalanine, is 15 amino acids long. Left in the record is the CDR3 DNA by itself, 45 bases read in frame from the first base. Via the germline V gene, CDR1 is LGHNA and CDR2 YNFKEQ. V is pruned by 1 base and J by 4 bases, leaving 3 bases of the junction without a gene match. The entry originates in a study of OX40 agonist ivuxolimab in advanced cancers. Some background on the complete study: Ivuxolimab was an agonistic, fully human IgG2 monoclonal antibody directed against OX40 (CD134), a costimulatory receptor. Patients were allowed to have had prior anti-PD-1, anti-PD-L1 or anti-CTLA-4 therapy, and more than 30% of the dose-escalation patients had previously received checkpoint inhibitors. Intravenous ivuxolimab was administered to patients every 2 weeks at six dose levels: 0.01, 0.1, 0.3, 1.5, 3 and 10 mg/kg. A male proportion of around 80% and a mean age of 60 years, ranging from about 20 to 85, were recorded for the dose-escalation cohort. Of the approximately 50 patients in dose escalation, about 20 had hepatocellular carcinoma, about 15 had melanoma, 9 had renal cell carcinoma and 9 had head and neck cancer. Partial responses were achieved by three dose-escalation patients, of whom one had hepatocellular carcinoma and two had cutaneous melanoma. The paper describes the monotherapy dose-escalation part (N of about 47 patients) of the phase I trial of ivuxolimab. Peripheral TCRbeta sequencing was intended to test whether TCR sequence diversity was altered and clonal T-cell expansion was caused by ivuxolimab. Broad study findings and their caveats: At doses from 0.1 to 3.0 mg/kg, clonal expansion was seen in both CD4+ and CD8+ blood T cells between baseline and week 6. After ivuxolimab, expanded clones were on average more numerous among CD8+ T cells than among CD4+ T cells. Low levels of normalized T-cell clonal expansion were also seen in some patients who did not respond. Antigen specificity was not determined for the clonally expanded peripheral T cells. In the 0.1-3.0 mg/kg groups, partial responders had among the lowest normalized peripheral clonal expansion, particularly in CD8+ T cells.

To sequence the TCRbeta CDR3 region, genomic DNA was isolated from the sorted cells. TCRbeta CDR3 regions were sequenced using the immunoSEQ Assay. TCRdb took this table from immuneACCESS and kept in-frame rearrangements with V and J called. Such tables lack part of the clones; where checked against another copy, unresolved V genes explain under half of the gap, and the rest is unexplained. The sample has 30,000 to 45,000 clones on record, about 80% of them singletons. The ten largest account for under 15% of the sample. Patients with a history of autoimmune disease or receiving systemic immunosuppression were excluded from the trial. Peripheral blood for TCR sequencing was collected from all dose cohorts at baseline, on cycle 4 day 1, and on cycle 7 day 1. Samples were obtained from an open-label, multicenter, first-in-human phase I dose-escalation trial of ivuxolimab. Adults with locally advanced or metastatic head and neck squamous cell, hepatocellular, melanoma or renal cell carcinoma were enrolled in the trial. Before TCR sequencing, CD4+ and CD8+ T cells were separately sorted from peripheral blood.

The chain uses TRBV4-2 and TRBJ1-4, with TRBD1 identical over 7 junction bases. Sequenced here: CD4+ or CD8+ T cells sorted from blood, sampled in a trial of the OX40 agonist ivuxolimab. The sequence was collected from an adult with an advanced solid tumor such as melanoma, head and neck, liver or kidney cancer. The sequence in DNA is TGTGCCAGCAGCCAAGGGACAGGCTTTAATGAAAAACTGTTTTTT. It translates to CASSQGTGFNEKLFF.